This TCR beta chain was recovered during a study of T cells in Graves' hyperthyroidism and ophthalmopathy. Amplified TCR beta CDR3 regions derived from RNA transcripts. TCR CDR3 underwent first-round RT-PCR with the HTBI primer set. TCRdb analysed the multiplex PCR reads with MiXCR anew, one entry per CDR3 protein. Of roughly 500,000 distinct CDR3 sequences in the sample, around 50% were seen once. This CDR3 has 13 amino acids. The germline CDR1 and CDR2 sequences are WSHSY and SAAADI. The germline V and J ends were trimmed by 3 bases and 3 bases, with 7 bases remaining between them. The clonotype comes from an adult woman with Graves' disease, either hyperthyroidism or ophthalmopathy (not recorded which). Source material: peripheral blood or thyroid tissue (not recorded which). The V and J genes are TRBV10-2 and TRBJ2-3; D remains unclear. The chain's CDR3 is CASSELKTDTQYF. The CDR3 coding sequence is TGCGCCAGCAGTGAACTAAAAACAGATACGCAGTATTTT.